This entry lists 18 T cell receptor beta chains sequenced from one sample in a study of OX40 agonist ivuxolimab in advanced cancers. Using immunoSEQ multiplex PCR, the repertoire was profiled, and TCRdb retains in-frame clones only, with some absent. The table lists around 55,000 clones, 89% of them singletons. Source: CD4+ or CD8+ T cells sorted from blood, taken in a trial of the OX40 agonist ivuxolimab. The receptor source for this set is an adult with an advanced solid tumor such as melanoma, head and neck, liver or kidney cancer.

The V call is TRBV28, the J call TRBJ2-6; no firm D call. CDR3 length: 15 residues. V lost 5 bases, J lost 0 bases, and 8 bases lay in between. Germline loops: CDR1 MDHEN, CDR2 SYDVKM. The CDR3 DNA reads TGTGCCAGCAGTCCATTCACCTCTGGGGCCAACGTCCTGACTTTC. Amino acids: CASSPFTSGANVLTF.

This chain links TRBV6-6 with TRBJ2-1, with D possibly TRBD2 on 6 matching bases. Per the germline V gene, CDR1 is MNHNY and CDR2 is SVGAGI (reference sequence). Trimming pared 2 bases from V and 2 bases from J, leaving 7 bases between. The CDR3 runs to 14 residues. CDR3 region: CASSYGGAYNEQFF. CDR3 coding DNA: TGTGCCAGCAGTTACGGAGGGGCCTACAATGAGCAGTTCTTC.

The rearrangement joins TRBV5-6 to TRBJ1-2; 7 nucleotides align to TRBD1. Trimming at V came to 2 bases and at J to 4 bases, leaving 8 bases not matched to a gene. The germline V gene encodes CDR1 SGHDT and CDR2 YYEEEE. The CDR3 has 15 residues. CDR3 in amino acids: CASSLGTAFSYGYTF. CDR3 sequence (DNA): TGTGCCAGCAGCTTAGGGACAGCTTTCTCCTATGGCTACACCTTC.

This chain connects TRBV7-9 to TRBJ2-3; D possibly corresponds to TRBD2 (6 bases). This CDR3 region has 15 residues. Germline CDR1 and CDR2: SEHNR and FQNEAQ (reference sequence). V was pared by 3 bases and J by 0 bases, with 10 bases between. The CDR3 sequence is CASSLSGLSTDTQYF. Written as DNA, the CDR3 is TGTGCCAGCAGCTTGAGCGGGCTTAGCACAGATACGCAGTATTTT. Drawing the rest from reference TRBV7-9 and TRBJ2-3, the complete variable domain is DTGVSQNPRHKITKRGQNVTFRCDPISEHNRLYWYRQTLGQGPEFLTYFQNEAQLEKSRLLSDRFSAERPKGSFSTLEIQRTEQGDSAMYLCASSLSGLSTDTQYFGPGTRLTVL.

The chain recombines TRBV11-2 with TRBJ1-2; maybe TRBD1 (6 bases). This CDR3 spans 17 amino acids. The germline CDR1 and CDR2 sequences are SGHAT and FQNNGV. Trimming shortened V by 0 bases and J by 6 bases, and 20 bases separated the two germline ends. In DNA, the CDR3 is TGTGCCAGCAGCTTAGATCCCATCCCAGGGGCCCCTAATGGCTACACCTTC. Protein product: CASSLDPIPGAPNGYTF.

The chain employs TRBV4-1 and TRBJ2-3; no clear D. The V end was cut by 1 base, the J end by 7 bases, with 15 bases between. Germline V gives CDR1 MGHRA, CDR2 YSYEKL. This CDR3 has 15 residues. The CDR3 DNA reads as TGCGCCAGCAGCCAAGCGGGTGGCGCACAAAATACGCAGTATTTT. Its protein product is CASSQAGGAQNTQYF.

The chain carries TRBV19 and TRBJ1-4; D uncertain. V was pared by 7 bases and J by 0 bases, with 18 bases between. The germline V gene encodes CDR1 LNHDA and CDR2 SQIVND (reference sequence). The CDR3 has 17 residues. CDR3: CASIVSPSGSTNEKLFF. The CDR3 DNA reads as TGTGCCAGTATAGTCTCCCCCTCTGGCTCAACTAATGAAAAACTGTTTTTT.

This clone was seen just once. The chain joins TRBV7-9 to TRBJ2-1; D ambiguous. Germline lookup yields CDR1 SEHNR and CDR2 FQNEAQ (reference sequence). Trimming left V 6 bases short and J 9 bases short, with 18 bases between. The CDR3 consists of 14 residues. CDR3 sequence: CASSPDSGQSEQFF. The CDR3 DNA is TGTGCCAGCAGTCCCGACTCTGGTCAGAGTGAGCAGTTCTTC.

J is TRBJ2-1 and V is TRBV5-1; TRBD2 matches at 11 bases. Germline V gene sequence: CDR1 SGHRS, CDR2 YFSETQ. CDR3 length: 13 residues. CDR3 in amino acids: CPSKGLAANEQFF. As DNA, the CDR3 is TGCCCTTCCAAGGGACTAGCGGCGAATGAGCAGTTCTTC.

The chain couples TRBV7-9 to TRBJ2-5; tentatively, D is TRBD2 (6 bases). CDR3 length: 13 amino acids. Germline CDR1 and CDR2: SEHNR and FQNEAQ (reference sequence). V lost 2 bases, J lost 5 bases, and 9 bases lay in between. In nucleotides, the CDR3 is TGTGCCAGCAGCTTAACCCGGGGGGAGACCCAGTACTTC. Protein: CASSLTRGETQYF.

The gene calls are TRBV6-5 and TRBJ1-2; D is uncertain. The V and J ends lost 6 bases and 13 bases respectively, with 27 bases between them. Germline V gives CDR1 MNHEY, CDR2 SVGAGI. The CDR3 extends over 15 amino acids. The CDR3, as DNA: TGTGCCAGCAGCCCCCAGAGGGCCAGAGGCCAACCGTGCACCTTC. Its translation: CASSPQRARGQPCTF.

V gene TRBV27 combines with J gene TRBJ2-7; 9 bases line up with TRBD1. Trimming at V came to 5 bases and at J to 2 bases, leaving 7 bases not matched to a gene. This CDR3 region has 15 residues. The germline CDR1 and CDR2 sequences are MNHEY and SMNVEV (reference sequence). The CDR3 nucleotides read TGTGCCAGCAGTCCGGGACAGGGTCTGCCCTACGAGCAGTACGTC. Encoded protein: CASSPGQGLPYEQYV.

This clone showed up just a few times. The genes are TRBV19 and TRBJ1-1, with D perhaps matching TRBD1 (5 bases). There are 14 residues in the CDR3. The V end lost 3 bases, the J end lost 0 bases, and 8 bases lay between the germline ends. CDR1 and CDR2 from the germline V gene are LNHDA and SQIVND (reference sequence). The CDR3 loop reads CASSITGVNTEAFF. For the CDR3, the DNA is TGTGCCAGTAGTATTACGGGGGTGAACACTGAAGCTTTCTTT.

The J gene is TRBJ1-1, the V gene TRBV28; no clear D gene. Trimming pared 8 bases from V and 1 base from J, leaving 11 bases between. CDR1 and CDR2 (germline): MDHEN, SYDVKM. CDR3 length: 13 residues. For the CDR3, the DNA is TGTGCCAGCGGAACGAAGGGGAACACTGAAGCTTTCTTT. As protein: CASGTKGNTEAFF.

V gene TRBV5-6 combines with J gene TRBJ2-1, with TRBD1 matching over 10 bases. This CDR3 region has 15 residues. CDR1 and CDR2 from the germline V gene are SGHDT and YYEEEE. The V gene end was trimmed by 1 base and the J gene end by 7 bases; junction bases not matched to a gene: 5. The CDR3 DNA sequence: TGTGCCAGCAGCTTGTGGACAGGGGGATCGAATGAGCAGTTCTTC. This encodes CASSLWTGGSNEQFF.

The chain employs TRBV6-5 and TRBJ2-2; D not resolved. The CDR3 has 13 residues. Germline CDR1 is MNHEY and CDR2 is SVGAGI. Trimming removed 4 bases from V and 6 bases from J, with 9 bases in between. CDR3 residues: CASSLLRAGELFF. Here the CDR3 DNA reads TGTGCCAGCAGTTTGCTCAGAGCCGGGGAGCTGTTTTTT.

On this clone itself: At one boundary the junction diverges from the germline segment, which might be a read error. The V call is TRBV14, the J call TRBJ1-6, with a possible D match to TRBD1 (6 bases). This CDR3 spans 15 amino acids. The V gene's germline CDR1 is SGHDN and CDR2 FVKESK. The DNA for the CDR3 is TGTGCCAGCAGCCAAGATATGGGACATAACTCACCCCTCCACTTT. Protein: CASSQDMGHNSPLHF. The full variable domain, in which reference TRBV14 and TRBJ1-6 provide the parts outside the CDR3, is EAGVTQFPSHSVIEKGQTVTLRCDPISGHDNLYWYRRVMGKEIKFLLHFVKESKQDESGMPNNRFLAERTGGTYSTLKVQPAELEDSGVYFCASSQDMGHNSPLHFGNGTRLTVT.

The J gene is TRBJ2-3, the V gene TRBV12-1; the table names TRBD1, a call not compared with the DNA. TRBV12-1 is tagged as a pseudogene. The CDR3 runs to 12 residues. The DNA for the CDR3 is TGTGCCAGCAGCGGCCAGGGATATACGCAGTATTTT. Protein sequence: CASSGQGYTQYF.